This paragraph covers one T cell receptor (beta chain) sequence. As yet, its antigen is unknown. TCRdb's table, derived via immunoSEQ multiplex PCR, lists solely in-frame clones and lacks some. Of around 15,000 clones listed, approximately 80% were seen once; the top ten hold 9% to 15%. The data were taken from a study of OX40 agonist ivuxolimab in advanced cancers. Notes on the study in general: Undetermined was the antigen specificity of the expanded peripheral T cells.

This TCR was recovered from an adult with an advanced solid tumor such as melanoma, head and neck, liver or kidney cancer. The sequences come from CD4+ or CD8+ T cells sorted from blood, collected in a trial of the OX40 agonist ivuxolimab.

CDR3: CASRTPQGSSYEQYF. The CDR3 coding sequence is TGTGCCAGCAGGACACCCCAGGGGAGCTCCTACGAGCAGTACTTC. This chain connects TRBV6-5 to TRBJ2-7, with TRBD1 as a possible D gene (6 bases). CDR1 MNHEY and CDR2 SVGAGI come from the germline V gene. The CDR3 loop spans 15 amino acids. The ends were cut back, 6 bases at V and 0 bases at J, with 15 bases in the middle.